Listed below are T cell receptor beta chains from one sample, sequenced in a study of cytomegalovirus exposure and HLA in healthy donors. Assay used: immunoSEQ multiplex PCR; TCRdb lists only in-frame clones, some missing. The sample table sets out some 82,000 clones. What was sequenced was PBMCs. The receptors here all came from a woman aged 30 to 39 in good health and CMV-seronegative. Each CDR3 is given with its conserved first and last residue. The order of the fields is J gene, V gene, D gene, CDR3 protein. The D gene is left open where the match is weak.

TRBJ1-5,TRBV30,TRBD1,CAWATGRNQPQHF
TRBJ1-5,TRBV19,.,CASRGVSHSNQPQHF
TRBJ1-1,TRBV5-1,TRBD1,CASSFLGQREAFF
TRBJ2-2,TRBV4-1,.,CASSQGQISLMAGELFF
TRBJ1-1,TRBV30,.,CAGSPGGAKDTEAFF
TRBJ2-3,TRBV5-1,TRBD1,CASSLGTGRTDTQYF
TRBJ1-1,TRBV6-1,.,CASSEALGVGLNTEAFF
TRBJ1-3,TRBV19,.,CASSIWGDLSGNTIYF
TRBJ2-7,TRBV30,.,CAWTDSYEQYF
TRBJ1-1,TRBV19,TRBD1,CASSIGTGTEAFF
TRBJ2-7,TRBV6-5,.,CASSYSPSGVDYEQYF
TRBJ2-6,TRBV30,.,CAWSLGANVLTF
TRBJ2-1,TRBV5-5,TRBD1,CASIRDRLYNEQFF
TRBJ1-2,TRBV5-6,TRBD1,CASSLDLGGGYGYTF
TRBJ2-2,TRBV11-2,.,CASSLSRVAGELFF
TRBJ1-2,TRBV7-2,TRBD1,CASSQTGDNYGYTF
TRBJ1-2,TRBV30,TRBD1,CAWSVPQGLNTF
TRBJ2-3,TRBV7-9,.,CASSLTGSVRPDTQYF
TRBJ2-1,TRBV30,.,CAWSGDLTDNEQFF
TRBJ1-5,TRBV6-5,.,CASSPFEGQPQHF
TRBJ2-2,TRBV23-1,.,CAHGQQTHGELFF
TRBJ1-1,TRBV28,TRBD1,CASHDRGLGNTEAFF
TRBJ1-3,TRBV5-4,.,CASSRTGIGNTIYF
TRBJ1-2,TRBV29-1,.,CSVEVPGGRTNYGYTF
TRBJ2-5,TRBV2,TRBD2,CASSGTSGLQETQYF
TRBJ2-2,TRBV6-5,.,CASSVQQAYTGELFF
TRBJ1-2,TRBV29-1,TRBD1,CSARGQGMSGYTF
TRBJ2-7,TRBV30,TRBD2,CAWSVRRGGVYEQYF
TRBJ2-4,TRBV5-4,TRBD1,CASSPGGTIQYF
TRBJ1-5,TRBV7-2,TRBD1,CASSPSGTGIHQPQHF
TRBJ2-3,TRBV30,.,CAWSTHLDTQYF
TRBJ2-7,TRBV16,TRBD2,CASSPIGTSESEQYF
TRBJ2-2,TRBV7-9,TRBD1,CASSPSGTGRTGELFF
TRBJ2-7,TRBV11-2,TRBD1,CASSVGQGYEQYF
TRBJ1-2,TRBV6-1,.,CASNRIGQRDYGYTF
TRBJ2-7,TRBV28,TRBD2,CASSPRRGAYEQYF
TRBJ1-2,TRBV7-8,.,CASSPAAGAYTF
TRBJ2-5,TRBV29-1,TRBD1,CSVKDRGETQYF
TRBJ1-4,TRBV4-2,.,CASSQVWRNNEKLFF
TRBJ2-7,TRBV29-1,TRBD1,CSEGDRAYEQYF
TRBJ1-2,TRBV30,.,CAWSVPRRTNYGYTF
TRBJ1-1,TRBV2,TRBD1,CASSVREGGGFF
TRBJ2-5,TRBV30,.,CAWSRRNQENQYF
TRBJ1-1,TRBV14,TRBD1,CASSPTTGYLNTEAFF